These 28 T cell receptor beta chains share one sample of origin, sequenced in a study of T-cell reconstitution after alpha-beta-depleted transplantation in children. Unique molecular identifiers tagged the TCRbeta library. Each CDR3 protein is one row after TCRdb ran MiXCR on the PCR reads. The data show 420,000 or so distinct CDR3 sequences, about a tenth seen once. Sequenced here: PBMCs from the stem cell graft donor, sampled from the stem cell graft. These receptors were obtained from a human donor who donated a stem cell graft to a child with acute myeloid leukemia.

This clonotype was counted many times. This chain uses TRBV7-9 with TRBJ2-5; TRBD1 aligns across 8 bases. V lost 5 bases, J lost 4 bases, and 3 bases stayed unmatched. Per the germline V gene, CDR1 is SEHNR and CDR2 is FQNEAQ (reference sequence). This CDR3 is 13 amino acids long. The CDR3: CASSPGGAETQYF. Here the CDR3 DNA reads TGTGCCAGCAGCCCAGGGGGCGCAGAGACCCAGTACTTC.

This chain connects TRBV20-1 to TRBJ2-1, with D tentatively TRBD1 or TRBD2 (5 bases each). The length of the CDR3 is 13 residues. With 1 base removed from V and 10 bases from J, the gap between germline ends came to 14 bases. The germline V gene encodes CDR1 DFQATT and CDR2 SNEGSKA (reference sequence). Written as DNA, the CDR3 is TGCAGTGCTAGAGCGGGGCCGCCGGGGGAGCAGTTCTTC. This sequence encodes CSARAGPPGEQFF.

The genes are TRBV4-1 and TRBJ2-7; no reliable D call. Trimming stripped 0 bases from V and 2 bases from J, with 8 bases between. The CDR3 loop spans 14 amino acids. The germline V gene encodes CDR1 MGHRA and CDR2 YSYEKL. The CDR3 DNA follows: TGCGCCAGCAGCCAAGATCCGGGCACCTACGAGCAGTACTTC. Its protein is CASSQDPGTYEQYF.

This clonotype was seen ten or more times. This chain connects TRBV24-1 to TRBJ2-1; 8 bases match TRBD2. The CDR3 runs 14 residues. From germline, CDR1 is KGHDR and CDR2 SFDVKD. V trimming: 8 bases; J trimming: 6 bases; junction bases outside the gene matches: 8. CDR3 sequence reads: CATNIAGWRNEQFF. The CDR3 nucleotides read TGTGCCACCAATATAGCGGGATGGCGCAATGAGCAGTTCTTC.

DNA of the CDR3: TGTGCCAGCAGCGTAGGTGGGAGAGCCTACGAGCAGTACTTC. This gives the protein CASSVGGRAYEQYF. The J gene is TRBJ2-7, the V gene TRBV9, with TRBD2 as a possible D gene (5 bases). The germline V and J ends were trimmed by 0 bases and 2 bases, with 9 bases remaining between them. The CDR3 contains 14 residues. Germline lookup yields CDR1 SGDLS and CDR2 YYNGEE.

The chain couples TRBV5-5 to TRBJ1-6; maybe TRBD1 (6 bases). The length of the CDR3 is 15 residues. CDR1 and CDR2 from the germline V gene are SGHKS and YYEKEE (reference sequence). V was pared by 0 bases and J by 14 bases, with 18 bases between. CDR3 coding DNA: TGTGCCAGCAGCTTGGGGACAGCGAAAAGTGGAGCCCTCCACTTT. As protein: CASSLGTAKSGALHF.

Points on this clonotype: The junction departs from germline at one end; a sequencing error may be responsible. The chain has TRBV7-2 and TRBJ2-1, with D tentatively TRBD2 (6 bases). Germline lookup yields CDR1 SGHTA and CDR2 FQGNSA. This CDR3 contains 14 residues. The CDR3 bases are TGTGCCAGCAGCTCCGACGGAGGGGCAGAAGAGCGGTTCTTC. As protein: CASSSDGGAEERFF.

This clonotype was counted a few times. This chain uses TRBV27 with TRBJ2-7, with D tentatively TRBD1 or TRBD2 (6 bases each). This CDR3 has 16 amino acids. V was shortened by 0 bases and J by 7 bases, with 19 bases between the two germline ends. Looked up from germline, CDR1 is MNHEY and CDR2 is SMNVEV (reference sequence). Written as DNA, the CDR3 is TGTGCCAGCAGTTTATCACGCCCCACGGGGGCAAGTGAGCAGTACTTC. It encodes CASSLSRPTGASEQYF.

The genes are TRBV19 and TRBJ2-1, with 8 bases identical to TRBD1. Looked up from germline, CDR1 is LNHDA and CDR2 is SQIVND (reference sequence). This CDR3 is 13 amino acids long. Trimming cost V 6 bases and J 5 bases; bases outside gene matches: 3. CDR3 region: CASSMTGDNEQFF. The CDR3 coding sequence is TGTGCCAGTAGCATGACAGGGGACAATGAGCAGTTCTTC.

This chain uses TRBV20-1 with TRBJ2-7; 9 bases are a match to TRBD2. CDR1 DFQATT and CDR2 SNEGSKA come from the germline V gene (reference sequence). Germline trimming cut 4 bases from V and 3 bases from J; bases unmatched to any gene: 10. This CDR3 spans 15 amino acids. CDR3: CSAKPLAGVLYEQYF. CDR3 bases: TGCAGTGCTAAGCCCTTAGCGGGAGTCCTCTACGAGCAGTACTTC.

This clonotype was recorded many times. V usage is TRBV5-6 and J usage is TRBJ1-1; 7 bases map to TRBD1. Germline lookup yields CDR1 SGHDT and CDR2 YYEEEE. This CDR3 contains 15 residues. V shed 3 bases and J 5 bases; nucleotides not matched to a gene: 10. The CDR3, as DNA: TGTGCCAGCAGCTCCCCGGAGACAGGGTGGACTGAAGCTTTCTTT. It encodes CASSSPETGWTEAFF. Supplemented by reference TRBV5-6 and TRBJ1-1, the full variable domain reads DAGVTQSPTHLIKTRGQQVTLRCSPKSGHDTVSWYQQALGQGPQFIFQYYEEEERQRGNFPDRFSGHQFPNYSSELNVNALLLGDSALYLCASSSPETGWTEAFFGQGTRLTVV.

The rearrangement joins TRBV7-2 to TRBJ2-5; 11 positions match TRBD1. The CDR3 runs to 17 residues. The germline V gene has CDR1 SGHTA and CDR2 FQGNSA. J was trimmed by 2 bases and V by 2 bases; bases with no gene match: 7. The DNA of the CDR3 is TGTGCCAGCAGCTTATACCGGACAGGGGGCGTACAAGAGACCCAGTACTTC. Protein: CASSLYRTGGVQETQYF.

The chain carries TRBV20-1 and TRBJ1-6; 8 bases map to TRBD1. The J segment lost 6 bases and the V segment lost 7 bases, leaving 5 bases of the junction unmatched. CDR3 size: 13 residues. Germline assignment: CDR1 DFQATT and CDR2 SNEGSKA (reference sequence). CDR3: CSGGTGGNSPLHF. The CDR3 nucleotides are TGCAGTGGCGGTACAGGGGGTAATTCACCCCTCCACTTT.

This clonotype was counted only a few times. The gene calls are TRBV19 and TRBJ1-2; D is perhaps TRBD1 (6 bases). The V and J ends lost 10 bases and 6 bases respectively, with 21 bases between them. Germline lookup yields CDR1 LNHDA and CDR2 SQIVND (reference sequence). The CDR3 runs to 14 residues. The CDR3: CATKYNPRGDGYTF. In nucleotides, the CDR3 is TGTGCCACGAAATACAATCCCAGGGGTGATGGCTACACCTTC.

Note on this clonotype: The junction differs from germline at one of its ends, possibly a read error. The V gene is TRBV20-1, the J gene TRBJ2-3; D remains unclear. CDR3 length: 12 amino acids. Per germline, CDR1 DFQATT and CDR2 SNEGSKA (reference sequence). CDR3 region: CGASDSTDTQYF. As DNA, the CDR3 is TGCGGTGCTTCGGACAGCACAGATACGCAGTATTTT.

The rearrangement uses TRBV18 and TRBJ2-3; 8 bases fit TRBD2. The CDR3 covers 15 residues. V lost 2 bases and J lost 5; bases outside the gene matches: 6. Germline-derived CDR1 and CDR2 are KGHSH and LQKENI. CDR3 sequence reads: CASSPVREDEDTQYF. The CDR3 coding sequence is TGTGCCAGCTCACCAGTGCGGGAGGATGAAGATACGCAGTATTTT. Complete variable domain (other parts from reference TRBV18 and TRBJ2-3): NAGVMQNPRHLVRRRGQEARLRCSPMKGHSHVYWYRQLPEEGLKFMVYLQKENIIDESGMPKERFSAEFPKEGPSILRIQQVVRGDSAAYFCASSPVREDEDTQYFGPGTRLTVL.

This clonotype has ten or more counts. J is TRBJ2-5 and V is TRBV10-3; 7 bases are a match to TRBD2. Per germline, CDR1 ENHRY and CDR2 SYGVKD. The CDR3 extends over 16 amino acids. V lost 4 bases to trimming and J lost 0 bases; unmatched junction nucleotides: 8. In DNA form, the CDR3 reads TGTGCCATCAGTGCCTCAGCGGGGCTTGACCAAGAGACCCAGTACTTC. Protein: CAISASAGLDQETQYF.

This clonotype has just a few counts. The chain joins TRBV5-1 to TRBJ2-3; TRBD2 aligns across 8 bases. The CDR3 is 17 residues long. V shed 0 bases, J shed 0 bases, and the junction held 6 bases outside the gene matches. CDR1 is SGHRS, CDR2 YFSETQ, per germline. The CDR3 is CASSLAGLAISTDTQYF. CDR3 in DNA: TGCGCCAGCAGCTTGGCCGGACTAGCAATTAGCACAGATACGCAGTATTTT.

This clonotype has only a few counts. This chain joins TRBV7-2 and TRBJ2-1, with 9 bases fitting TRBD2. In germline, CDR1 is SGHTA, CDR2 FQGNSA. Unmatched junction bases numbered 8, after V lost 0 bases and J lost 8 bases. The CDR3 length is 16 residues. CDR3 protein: CASSLAMAGGPHEQFF. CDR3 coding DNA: TGTGCCAGCAGCTTAGCGATGGCGGGAGGGCCACATGAGCAGTTCTTC.

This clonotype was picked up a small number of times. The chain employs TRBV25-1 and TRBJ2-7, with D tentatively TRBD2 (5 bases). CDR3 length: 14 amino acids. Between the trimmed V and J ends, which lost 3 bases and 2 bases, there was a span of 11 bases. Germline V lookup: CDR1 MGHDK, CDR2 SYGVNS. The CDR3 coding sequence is TGTGCCAGCAGTGAGGAAAGCGGACCCTACGAGCAGTACTTC. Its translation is CASSEESGPYEQYF.

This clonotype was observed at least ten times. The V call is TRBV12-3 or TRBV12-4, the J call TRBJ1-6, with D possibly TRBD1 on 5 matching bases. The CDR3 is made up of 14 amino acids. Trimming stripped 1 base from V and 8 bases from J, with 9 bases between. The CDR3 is CASSLGGADSPLHF. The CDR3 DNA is TGTGCCAGCAGTTTAGGGGGCGCGGATTCACCCCTCCACTTT.

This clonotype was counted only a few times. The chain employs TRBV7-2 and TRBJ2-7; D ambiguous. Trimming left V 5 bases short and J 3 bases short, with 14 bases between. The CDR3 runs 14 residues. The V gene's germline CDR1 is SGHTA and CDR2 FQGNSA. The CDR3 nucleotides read TGTGCCAGCAGCCCCTTTGGGAACCACTACGAGCAGTACTTC. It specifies CASSPFGNHYEQYF.

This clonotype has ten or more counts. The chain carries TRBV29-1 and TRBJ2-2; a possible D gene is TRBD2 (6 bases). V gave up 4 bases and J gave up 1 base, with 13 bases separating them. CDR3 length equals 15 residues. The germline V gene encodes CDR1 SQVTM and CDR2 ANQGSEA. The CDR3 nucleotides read TGCAGCGTTGTGGAGGGGACCCTGAACACCGGGGAGCTGTTTTTT. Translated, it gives CSVVEGTLNTGELFF.

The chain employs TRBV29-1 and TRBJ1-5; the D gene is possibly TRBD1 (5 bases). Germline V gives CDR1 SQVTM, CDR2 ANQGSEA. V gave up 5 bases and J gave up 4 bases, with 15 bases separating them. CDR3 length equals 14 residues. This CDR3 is CSVKEGLGNQPQHF. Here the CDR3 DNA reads TGCAGCGTTAAGGAGGGGCTAGGGAATCAGCCCCAGCATTTT.

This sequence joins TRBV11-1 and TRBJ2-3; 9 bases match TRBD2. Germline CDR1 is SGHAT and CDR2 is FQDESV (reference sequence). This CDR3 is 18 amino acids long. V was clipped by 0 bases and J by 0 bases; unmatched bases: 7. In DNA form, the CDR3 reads TGTGCCAGCAGCTTAGCGCTGGCGGGGGGGACTAGCACAGATACGCAGTATTTT. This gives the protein CASSLALAGGTSTDTQYF.

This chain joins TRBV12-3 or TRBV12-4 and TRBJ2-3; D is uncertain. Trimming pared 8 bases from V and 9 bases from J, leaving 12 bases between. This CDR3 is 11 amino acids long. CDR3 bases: TGTGCCAGCCGCCCCTCTGGGACGCAGTATTTT. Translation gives CASRPSGTQYF.

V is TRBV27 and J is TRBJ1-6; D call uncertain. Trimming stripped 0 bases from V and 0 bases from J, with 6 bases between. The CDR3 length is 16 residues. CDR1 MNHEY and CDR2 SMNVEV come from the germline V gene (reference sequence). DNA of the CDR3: TGTGCCAGCAGTTTATCTGTCAGCTCCTATAATTCACCCCTCCACTTT. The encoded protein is CASSLSVSSYNSPLHF.

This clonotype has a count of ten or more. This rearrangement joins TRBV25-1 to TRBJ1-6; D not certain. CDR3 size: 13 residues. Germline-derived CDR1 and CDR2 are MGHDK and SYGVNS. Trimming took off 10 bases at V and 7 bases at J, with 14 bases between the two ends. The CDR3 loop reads CATQMIPNSPLHF. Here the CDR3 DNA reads TGTGCCACCCAAATGATCCCCAATTCACCCCTCCACTTT.